A single sample is the source of the 7 T cell receptor beta chains below, sequenced in a study of PD-1 blockade in classical Hodgkin lymphoma (dated by TCRdb to between 2020 and 2021). The time point label of this sample denotes: cycle 1 day 1 (C1D1), immediately before nivolumab initiation. All trial patients had relapsed after autologous stem cell transplantation, with cohorts A, B and C differing in prior brentuximab vedotin exposure. Library preparation employed the immunoSEQ multiplex PCR assay. TCRdb obtained this table from immuneACCESS and retained in-frame rearrangements with V and J assigned. These tables miss some clones; where compared with another copy, unresolved V genes account for less than half of the shortfall, and the remainder is unexplained. For this sample the table gives more than 10,000 clones, of which 84% were detected only once. The ten largest clones add up to roughly 24% of the sample.

This specimen consisted of peripheral blood mononuclear cells (PBMCs), obtained at baseline. Receptors were obtained from a human donor with classical Hodgkin lymphoma.

The chain couples TRBV4-3 to TRBJ2-2; 7 bases map to TRBD2. V lost 0 bases to trimming and J lost 4 bases; unmatched junction nucleotides: 5. This CDR3 comprises 16 residues. Germline CDR1 is LGHNA and CDR2 is YSLEER. In DNA form, the CDR3 reads TGCGCCAGCAGCCAAGATCTGGCGGGAGCCACCGGGGAGCTGTTTTTT. Amino acid sequence: CASSQDLAGATGELFF.

V is TRBV11-1 and J is TRBJ1-2; D possibly corresponds to TRBD1 (5 bases). The CDR3 is 12 residues long. Deletions cut 3 bases from V and 5 bases from J, with 7 bases between. CDR1 and CDR2 from the germline V gene are SGHAT and FQDESV (reference sequence). CDR3 residues: CASSLGGYGYTF. The CDR3 region has the DNA TGTGCCAGCAGCTTGGGGGGGTATGGCTACACCTTC.

The rearrangement links TRBV6-1 to TRBJ2-3; D call uncertain. The V gene lost 4 bases and the J gene lost 3 bases, with 11 bases spanning the gap. The CDR3 runs to 14 residues. CDR1 is MNHNS, CDR2 SASEGT, per germline. The CDR3 DNA sequence: TGTGCCAGCAGTGGACAAAGTAGAACAGATACGCAGTATTTT. It translates to CASSGQSRTDTQYF.

V gene TRBV5-4 combines with J gene TRBJ2-7; D call uncertain. The CDR3 runs to 13 residues. Trimming cost V 6 bases and J 1 base, with 11 bases left between them. Germline V lookup: CDR1 SGHNT, CDR2 YYREEE (reference sequence). The CDR3 DNA follows: TGTGCCAGCAAACCCCAGGAATCCTACGAGCAGTACTTC. Amino acids: CASKPQESYEQYF.

V is TRBV19 and J is TRBJ2-5, with 7 bases lining up with TRBD1. V gave up 2 bases and J gave up 4 bases; unmatched junction bases: 4. The germline V gene has CDR1 LNHDA and CDR2 SQIVND (reference sequence). The CDR3 consists of 14 residues. The CDR3 spells CASSITGERETQYF. In DNA form, the CDR3 reads TGTGCCAGTAGTATAACAGGGGAGAGAGAGACCCAGTACTTC.

The chain uses TRBV5-5 and TRBJ1-5, with D tentatively TRBD1 (6 bases). Germline-derived CDR1 and CDR2 are SGHKS and YYEKEE (reference sequence). V was pared by 2 bases and J by 0 bases, with 9 bases between. CDR3 length: 15 amino acids. The DNA for the CDR3 is TGTGCCAGCAGCTTAACAGGGTCTAGCAATCAGCCCCAGCATTTT. As protein: CASSLTGSSNQPQHF.

The chain has TRBV18 and TRBJ2-5; D not resolved. Germline CDR1 is KGHSH and CDR2 is LQKENI. The CDR3 contains 13 residues. Trimming took 6 bases from V and 2 from J, leaving 10 bases between them. CDR3 region: CASSRLLQETQYF. The CDR3 DNA is TGTGCCAGCTCCAGACTGTTACAAGAGACCCAGTACTTC.